This T cell receptor (beta chain) was documented in a study of response to subunit inactivated influenza vaccine (dated by TCRdb to between 2017 and 2018). Regarding the complete study: Deep quantitative T cell receptor repertoire profiling was used in the study to track responses to a trivalent subunit inactivated influenza vaccine.

CDR1 and CDR2 are drawn from the germline V gene (reference sequence): DFQATT, SNEGSKA. CDR3 length: 13 amino acids, cysteine to phenylalanine. Here the CDR3 DNA is all that survives: 39 bases in frame from base 1. V is pared back by 3 bases and J by 4 bases, with 7 bases lying between the germline termini. Library preparation employed RT-PCR. TCRdb shows the sequencer as Illumina HiSeq 2500. Through fastp at Q25 and MiXCR, TCRdb rebuilt clones from the public reads, retaining in-frame beta chains. Entries are consolidated by CDR3 protein sequence, retaining the most common genes and DNA. This sample gives around 790,000 distinct CDR3 sequences in total; around 21% of them show up just once. The top ten clones comprise approximately 10% of the sample. Comments on this clonotype: The target of this receptor is not known. The record has no base qualities; no much larger clone is one base away.

Summary of the overall study and its limitations: The authors proposed that each seasonal influenza vaccination may bring in only a limited number of new T cells.

Specimen: PBMCs from blood, collected around 5 days after vaccination. This TCR was sampled from a man aged 45-65 years who received an inactivated influenza vaccine. Donor details come from another sample of the same person, matched by shared clones. This sequence uses TRBV20-1 and TRBJ1-6; the D gene assignment is ambiguous. The nucleotide sequence is TGCAGTGCTAGTGTCAGTTATAATTCACCCCTCCACTTT. It encodes CSASVSYNSPLHF.